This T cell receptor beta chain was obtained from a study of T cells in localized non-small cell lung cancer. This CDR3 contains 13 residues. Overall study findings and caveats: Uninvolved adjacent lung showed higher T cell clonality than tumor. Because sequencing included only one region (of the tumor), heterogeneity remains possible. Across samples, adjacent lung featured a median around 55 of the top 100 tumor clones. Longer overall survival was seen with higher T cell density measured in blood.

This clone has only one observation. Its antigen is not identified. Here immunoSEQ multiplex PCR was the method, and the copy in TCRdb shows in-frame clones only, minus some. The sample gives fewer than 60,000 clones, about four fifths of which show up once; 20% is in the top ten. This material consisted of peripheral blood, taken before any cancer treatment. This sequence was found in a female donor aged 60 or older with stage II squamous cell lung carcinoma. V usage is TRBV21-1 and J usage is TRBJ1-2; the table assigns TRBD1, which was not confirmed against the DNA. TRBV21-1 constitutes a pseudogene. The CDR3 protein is CASSKGTDYGYTF. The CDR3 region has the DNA TGTGCCAGCAGCAAAGGGACAGATTATGGCTACACCTTC.